The rows below give T cell receptor beta chains drawn from one sample of a study of blood T cell repertoires in COVID-19. Only in-frame clones appear in the TCRdb table, and some are missing; sequencing was by immunoSEQ multiplex PCR. The table lists roughly 120,000 clones, less than 85% of them singletons. Sequenced material: peripheral blood. These receptors all come from a man aged 50 or older with acute or convalescent COVID-19. Each CDR3 is given with its conserved first and last residue. A D gene is named only where the DNA matches it firmly. Clone size is shown for a subset of rows, as once, few, many or a class of expanded clone.

TRBV5-5	TRBD1	TRBJ1-5	once	TGTGCCAGCAGCCCGGGACAGGGTTATAGCAATCAGCCCCAGCATTTT	CASSPGQGYSNQPQHF
TRBV11-2	-	TRBJ2-3	-	TGTGCCAGCACAGGTAGGGGTCTTGGCCGAGATACGCAGTATTTT	CASTGRGLGRDTQYF
TRBV25-1	-	TRBJ1-6	-	TGTGCCAGCAGTGAGTGGGGGCAAGGGGCGGATTCACCCCTCCACTTT	CASSEWGQGADSPLHF
TRBV9	-	TRBJ1-5	-	TGTGCCAGCACCCAGACAGGAATTAATCAGTCCCAGCATTTT	CASTQTGINQSQHF
TRBV2	TRBD1	TRBJ2-5	-	TGTGCCAGCAGTGGTGCCGGGGACAGCCAAGAGACCCAGTACTTC	CASSGAGDSQETQYF
TRBV9	-	TRBJ2-1	-	TGTGCCAGCAGCACCGAGGGACTGCCTTACAATGAGCAGTTCTTC	CASSTEGLPYNEQFF
TRBV10-3	TRBD1	TRBJ1-4	-	TGTGCCATCAGTTCCACGACAGGGGCTAATGAAAAACTGTTTTTT	CAISSTTGANEKLFF
TRBV29-1	TRBD2	TRBJ2-2	-	TGCAGCGTACCCCGGACTAGCGACAACACCGGGGAGCTGTTTTTT	CSVPRTSDNTGELFF
TRBV30	TRBD1	TRBJ1-1	-	TGTGCCTGGGAGGGGGCCCGCACTGAAGCTTTCTTT	CAWEGARTEAFF
TRBV28	TRBD1	TRBJ2-2	-	TGTGCCAGCAGTTTAGCGGGACAGGGGGCCGGGGAGCTGTTTTTT	CASSLAGQGAGELFF
TRBV19	-	TRBJ1-4	-	TGTGCCAGTAGGAACGACCCACAGATTGAAAAACTGTTTTTT	CASRNDPQIEKLFF
TRBV28	TRBD1	TRBJ1-2	few	TGTGCCAGCAGCCCCGGACAGGGGGACGGCTACACCTTC	CASSPGQGDGYTF
TRBV30	-	TRBJ1-6	-	TGTGCCTGGAGTCCCCAGCCCGGGGGTAATTCACCCCTCCACTTT	CAWSPQPGGNSPLHF
TRBV7-2	-	TRBJ1-6	-	TGTGCCAGCAGCTCGGACAGAAAGAATTCACCCCTCCACTTT	CASSSDRKNSPLHF
TRBV2	-	TRBJ1-5	-	TGTGCCAGCCACCCGTGGGGAGGGGGGATCGATCAGCCCCAGCATTTT	CASHPWGGGIDQPQHF
TRBV19	-	TRBJ1-1	-	TGTGCCAGTAGTTGGGGAGGGGACACTGAAGCTTTCTTT	CASSWGGDTEAFF